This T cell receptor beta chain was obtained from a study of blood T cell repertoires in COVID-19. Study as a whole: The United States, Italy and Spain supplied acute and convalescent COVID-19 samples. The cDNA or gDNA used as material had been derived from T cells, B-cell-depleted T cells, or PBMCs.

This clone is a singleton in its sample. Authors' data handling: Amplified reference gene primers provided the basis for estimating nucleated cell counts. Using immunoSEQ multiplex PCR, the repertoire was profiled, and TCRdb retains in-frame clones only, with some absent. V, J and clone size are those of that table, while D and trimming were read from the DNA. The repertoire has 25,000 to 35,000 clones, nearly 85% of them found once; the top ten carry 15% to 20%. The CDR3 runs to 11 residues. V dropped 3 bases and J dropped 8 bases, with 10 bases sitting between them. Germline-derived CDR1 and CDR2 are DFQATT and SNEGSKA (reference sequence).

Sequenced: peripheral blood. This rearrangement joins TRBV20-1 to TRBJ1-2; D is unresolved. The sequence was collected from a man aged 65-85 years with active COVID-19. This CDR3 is CSARSGNGYTF. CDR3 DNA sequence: TGCAGTGCTAGGTCCGGGAACGGCTACACCTTC.